These 26 T cell receptor beta chains were sequenced from one sample in a study of shared clonotypes between healthy human individuals. The method was immunoSEQ multiplex PCR; TCRdb's version includes in-frame clones alone and lacks a portion of them. The sample includes a few hundred thousand clones, about 69% seen only once; the top ten take 11%. The sample taken for sequencing was memory CD4+ T cells sorted from blood. The subset denotes: CD45RA-negative fraction. These receptors were collected from a man aged 30 to 45 in good health.

On this clone itself: A much more abundant neighbour one base away suggests this may be a read error. The CDR3 protein is CASSEIGDRGTEAFF. The CDR3 nucleotides are TGTGCCAGCAGTGAGATTGGAGACAGGGGCACTGAAGCTTTCTTT. This sequence joins TRBV2 and TRBJ1-1; 8 bases fit TRBD1. Germline loops: CDR1 SNHLY, CDR2 FYNNEI. The V gene end was trimmed by 3 bases and the J gene end by 4 bases; junction bases not matched to a gene: 7. The CDR3 covers 15 residues.

The genes are TRBV2 and TRBJ2-1; TRBD2 might be the D (6 bases). The CDR3 is made up of 14 amino acids. Deletions cut 6 bases from V and 0 bases from J, with 9 bases between. The germline V gene encodes CDR1 SNHLY and CDR2 FYNNEI. As DNA, the CDR3 is TGTGCCAGCAGCCGGGACTCCTCCTACAATGAGCAGTTCTTC. It specifies CASSRDSSYNEQFF.

The chain recombines TRBV20-1 with TRBJ2-1; D is possibly TRBD2 (6 bases). V shed 3 bases and J shed 9 bases, with 9 bases lying between them. This CDR3 contains 11 residues. Germline V gene lookup returns CDR1 DFQATT and CDR2 SNEGSKA (reference sequence). CDR3: CSASSGSEQFF. The CDR3 bases are TGCAGTGCTAGTTCCGGGAGTGAGCAGTTCTTC.

The rearrangement uses TRBV27 and TRBJ2-5; D gene ambiguous. Trimming cost V 2 bases and J 0 bases, with 7 bases left between them. The CDR3 is made up of 14 amino acids. Germline assignment: CDR1 MNHEY and CDR2 SMNVEV (reference sequence). The CDR3 coding sequence is TGTGCCAGCAGTTTACTAGGGTACCAAGAGACCCAGTACTTC. Its translation is CASSLLGYQETQYF.

V gene TRBV10-1 combines with J gene TRBJ2-1, with 8 bases fitting TRBD1. The germline V gene has CDR1 WNHNN and CDR2 SYGVQD (reference sequence). The CDR3 spans 14 residues. The V and J ends lost 2 bases and 7 bases, in that order; junction bases with no gene match: 4. The CDR3 region is CASSEAGGWNEQFF. For the CDR3, the DNA is TGCGCCAGCAGTGAGGCAGGGGGCTGGAATGAGCAGTTCTTC.

This clone was seen only once. The chain has TRBV25-1 and TRBJ1-4; 7 bases map to TRBD1. With V trimmed by 6 bases and J by 4 bases, 5 bases remained unmatched. This CDR3 is built from 14 residues. CDR1 is MGHDK and CDR2 is SYGVNS in the germline V gene. The CDR3 region has the DNA TGTGCCAGCAGGGGGACAGTAGATAATGAAAAACTGTTTTTT. Its translation is CASRGTVDNEKLFF. The complete variable domain, with remaining parts taken from reference TRBV25-1 and TRBJ1-4, reads EADIYQTPRYLVIGTGKKITLECSQTMGHDKMYWYQQDPGMELHLIHYSYGVNSTEKGDLSSESTVSRIRTEHFPLTLESARPSHTSQYLCASRGTVDNEKLFFGSGTQLSVL.

This clone was detected a few times. The chain combines TRBV18 with TRBJ1-3; D ambiguous. CDR3 size: 15 residues. V was trimmed by 6 bases and J by 0 bases, leaving 12 bases between them. Germline V gene sequence: CDR1 KGHSH, CDR2 LQKENI. The CDR3 region has the DNA TGTGCCAGCTCTATGGCAGGCCGCTCTGGAAACACCATATATTTT. This codes for CASSMAGRSGNTIYF.

A few counts support this clone. V gene TRBV6-1 combines with J gene TRBJ2-1; possibly TRBD1 for D (5 bases). CDR1 and CDR2 from the germline V gene are MNHNS and SASEGT. V shed 8 bases and J shed 4 bases, with 15 bases lying between them. CDR3 length: 14 residues. Written as DNA, the CDR3 is TGTGCCAGCCGACAGCTCACCGCTTACAATGAGCAGTTCTTC. Its protein product is CASRQLTAYNEQFF.

This clone appeared a few times. The rearrangement uses TRBV7-9 and TRBJ2-1; TRBD2 matches 8 bases. The CDR3 is 16 residues long. Trimming took 0 bases from V and 2 from J; bases not matched to a gene: 3. Germline CDR1 and CDR2: SEHNR and FQNEAQ (reference sequence). This CDR3 is CASSLAIAGPYNEQFF. The CDR3 DNA follows: TGTGCCAGCAGCTTAGCGATAGCGGGACCCTACAATGAGCAGTTCTTC.

V and J are TRBV28 and TRBJ1-2, with unresolved D. The ends were cut back, 3 bases at V and 7 bases at J, with 21 bases in the middle. The germline gives CDR1 MDHEN, CDR2 SYDVKM. The CDR3 contains 16 residues. CDR3 nucleotides: TGTGCCAGCAGTTTCGTTATGACCGCTCATGAGAGTGGCTACACCTTC. Amino acids: CASSFVMTAHESGYTF.

J is TRBJ2-1 and V is TRBV7-9, with 7 bases identical to TRBD1. With V trimmed by 3 bases and J by 7 bases, 6 bases remained unmatched. The V gene's germline CDR1 is SEHNR and CDR2 FQNEAQ (reference sequence). The CDR3 has 14 residues. For the CDR3, the DNA is TGTGCCAGCAGCTTTAACAGGGGAGCAAATGAGCAGTTCTTC. As protein: CASSFNRGANEQFF.

The CDR3 coding sequence is TGTGCCAGCAGCCGGGACCGTCTCAGCTCCTACAATGAGCAGTTCTTC. Translated: CASSRDRLSSYNEQFF. The V call is TRBV7-2, the J call TRBJ2-1, with D perhaps given as TRBD1 or TRBD2 (5 bases each). CDR1 is SGHTA and CDR2 is FQGNSA in the germline V gene. Trimming removed 5 bases at V and 0 bases at J, with 14 bases between. The CDR3 totals 16 residues.

This clone was counted a single time. The chain uses TRBV2 and TRBJ1-1; D remains ambiguous. V lost 4 bases and J 6 bases, leaving 15 bases between the germline ends. The CDR3 runs to 14 residues. Germline V lookup: CDR1 SNHLY, CDR2 FYNNEI. CDR3 protein: CASSGLMIESEAFF. The CDR3 DNA reads as TGTGCCAGCAGTGGGCTGATGATAGAGTCTGAAGCTTTCTTT.

V and J are TRBV7-2 and TRBJ2-2; no firm D call. V lost 3 bases and J 0 bases, leaving 5 bases between the germline ends. Germline loops: CDR1 SGHTA, CDR2 FQGNSA. The CDR3 has 14 residues. The CDR3 nucleotides read TGTGCCAGCAGCTTTACTCCGAACACCGGGGAGCTGTTTTTT. This translates into CASSFTPNTGELFF.

This chain connects TRBV2 to TRBJ2-3, with TRBD1 as a possible D gene (6 bases). CDR1 and CDR2 from the germline V gene are SNHLY and FYNNEI. This CDR3 region has 13 residues. V lost 5 bases to trimming and J lost 6 bases, with 12 bases between them. This chain's CDR3 is CASSRDTRDTQYF. CDR3 coding DNA: TGTGCCAGCAGTAGGGACACGCGGGATACGCAGTATTTT.

This chain uses TRBV29-1 with TRBJ1-1; 9 positions agree with TRBD1. Trimming took 6 bases from V and 1 from J; bases not matched to a gene: 3. CDR1 SQVTM and CDR2 ANQGSEA come from the germline V gene. The CDR3 runs 13 residues. The CDR3 sequence: CSVLTGGNTEAFF. CDR3 nucleotides: TGCAGCGTCCTGACAGGGGGGAACACTGAAGCTTTCTTT.

This rearrangement joins TRBV29-1 to TRBJ1-1; D call uncertain. The CDR3 sequence is 15 residues long. Germline assignment: CDR1 SQVTM and CDR2 ANQGSEA. Trimming removed 6 bases from V and 0 bases from J, with 17 bases in between. In nucleotides, the CDR3 is TGCAGCGTCCGGCCCTCCGGGTTCATGAACACTGAAGCTTTCTTT. This translates into CSVRPSGFMNTEAFF. The whole variable domain, filled in from reference TRBV29-1 and TRBJ1-1, reads SAVISQKPSRDICQRGTSLTIQCQVDSQVTMMFWYRQQPGQSLTLIATANQGSEATYESGFVIDKFPISRPNLTFSTLTVSNMSPEDSSIYLCSVRPSGFMNTEAFFGQGTRLTVV.

This clone appeared many times. CDR3 loop: CASLNRGQMGEQYF. The CDR3, as DNA: TGTGCCAGTTTAAACAGGGGGCAGATGGGCGAGCAGTACTTC. The genes are TRBV2 and TRBJ2-7; 9 bases match TRBD1. Trimming removed 9 bases from V and 6 bases from J; junction bases left unmatched: 12. The length of the CDR3 is 14 residues. The germline CDR1 and CDR2 sequences are SNHLY and FYNNEI.

V is TRBV9 and J is TRBJ2-2; 10 bases map to TRBD2. Per the germline V gene, CDR1 is SGDLS and CDR2 is YYNGEE. Trimming at V came to 0 bases and at J to 7 bases, leaving 9 bases not matched to a gene. This CDR3 spans 17 amino acids. CDR3 DNA sequence: TGTGCCAGCAGCGTAGTTCCTAGCGGGAGTTCGATCGGGGAGCTGTTTTTT. Protein product: CASSVVPSGSSIGELFF.

CDR3 coding DNA: TGCAGCGTCGGACAGGGGGGGGCCAAAAACATTCAGTACTTC. It codes for CSVGQGGAKNIQYF. V is TRBV29-1 and J is TRBJ2-4, with 10 bases fitting TRBD1. V shed 6 bases and J 1 base; nucleotides not matched to a gene: 3. Germline CDR1 reads SQVTM; CDR2 reads ANQGSEA. This CDR3 has 14 amino acids.

The chain uses TRBV15 and TRBJ1-5, with D hard to call. V gave up 5 bases and J gave up 5 bases, with 7 bases separating them. This CDR3 is built from 12 residues. The germline V gene encodes CDR1 LNHNV and CDR2 YYDKDF (reference sequence). The CDR3 DNA reads TGTGCCACCAGCGAGGGAGATCAGCCCCAGCATTTT. This codes for CATSEGDQPQHF.

The chain couples TRBV2 to TRBJ1-2, with 8 bases fitting TRBD1. V shed 3 bases, J shed 8 bases, and the junction held 5 bases outside the gene matches. The CDR3 sequence is 13 residues long. Germline V CDR1 and CDR2: SNHLY, FYNNEI. DNA of the CDR3: TGTGCCAGCAGTGAGCAGGGGGCTGCCGGCTACACCTTC. The encoded protein is CASSEQGAAGYTF. The whole variable domain, filled in from reference TRBV2 and TRBJ1-2, reads EPEVTQTPSHQVTQMGQEVILRCVPISNHLYFYWYRQILGQKVEFLVSFYNNEISEKSEIFDDQFSVERPDGSNFTLKIRSTKLEDSAMYFCASSEQGAAGYTFGSGTRLTVV.

The CDR3, as DNA: TGCGCCAGCAGCAATATGGGGGTTGCAACTAATGAAAAACTGTTTTTT. Its translation: CASSNMGVATNEKLFF. This chain joins TRBV5-1 and TRBJ1-4; possibly TRBD1 for D (5 bases). Germline loops: CDR1 SGHRS, CDR2 YFSETQ. Trimming cost V 4 bases and J 0 bases, with 13 bases left between them. The CDR3 has 16 residues.

The sample holds a few counts of this clone. The chain combines TRBV6-4 with TRBJ2-3, with D unresolved. Germline V gene data show CDR1 as MRHNA and CDR2 as SNTAGT. The CDR3 spans 13 residues. The germline V and J ends were trimmed by 9 bases and 4 bases, with 14 bases remaining between them. CDR3 in amino acids: CASSTSRADTQYF. The DNA of the CDR3 is TGTGCCAGTTCTACCTCTCGGGCAGATACGCAGTATTTT.

The chain recombines TRBV29-1 with TRBJ1-4, with D unclear. CDR3 length: 13 amino acids. Trimming removed 6 bases from V and 7 bases from J, with 15 bases in between. CDR1 is SQVTM and CDR2 is ANQGSEA in the germline V gene. CDR3 coding DNA: TGCAGCGTCCCGGACCCAGCGGGTGAAAAACTGTTTTTT. It is translated as CSVPDPAGEKLFF.

Many counts were recorded for this clone. The chain joins TRBV2 to TRBJ1-5; D might be TRBD1 (5 bases). V lost 6 bases, J lost 9 bases, and 18 bases lay in between. The CDR3 runs 14 residues. The V gene's germline CDR1 is SNHLY and CDR2 FYNNEI. The CDR3 is CASRGRDGLGPQHF. CDR3 in DNA: TGTGCCAGCAGAGGCCGGGACGGGTTGGGGCCCCAGCATTTT.